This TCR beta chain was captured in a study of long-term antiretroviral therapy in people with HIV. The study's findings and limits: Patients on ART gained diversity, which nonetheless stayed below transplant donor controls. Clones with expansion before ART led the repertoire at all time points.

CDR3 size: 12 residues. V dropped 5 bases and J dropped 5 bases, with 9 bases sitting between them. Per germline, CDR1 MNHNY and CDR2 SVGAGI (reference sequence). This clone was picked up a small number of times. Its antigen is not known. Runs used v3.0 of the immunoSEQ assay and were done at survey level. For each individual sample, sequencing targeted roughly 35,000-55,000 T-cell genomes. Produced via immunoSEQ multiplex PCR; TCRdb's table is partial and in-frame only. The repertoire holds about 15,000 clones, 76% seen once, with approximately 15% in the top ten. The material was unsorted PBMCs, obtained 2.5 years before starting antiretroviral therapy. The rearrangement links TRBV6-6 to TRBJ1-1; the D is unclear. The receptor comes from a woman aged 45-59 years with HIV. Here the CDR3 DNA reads TGTGCCAGCAGTCCACAACGTACTGAAGCTTTCTTT. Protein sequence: CASSPQRTEAFF.